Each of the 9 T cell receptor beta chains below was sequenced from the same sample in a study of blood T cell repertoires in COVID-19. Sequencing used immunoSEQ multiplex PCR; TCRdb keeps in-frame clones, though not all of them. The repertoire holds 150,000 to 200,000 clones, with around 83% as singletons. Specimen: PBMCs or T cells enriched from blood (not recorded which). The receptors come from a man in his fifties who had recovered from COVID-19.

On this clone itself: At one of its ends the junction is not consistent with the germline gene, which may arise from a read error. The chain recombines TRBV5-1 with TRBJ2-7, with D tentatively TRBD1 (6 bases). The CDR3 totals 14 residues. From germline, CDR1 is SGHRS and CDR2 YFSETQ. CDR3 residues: CASSLGTSSSEQYF. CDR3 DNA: TGCGCCAGCAGCCTTGGGACATCTTCCTCCGAGCAGTACTTC.

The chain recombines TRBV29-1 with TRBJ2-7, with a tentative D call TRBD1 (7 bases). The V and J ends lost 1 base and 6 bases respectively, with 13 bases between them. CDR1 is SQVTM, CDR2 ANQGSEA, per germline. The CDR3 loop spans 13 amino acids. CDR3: CSVEVRGEGEQYF. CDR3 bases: TGCAGCGTTGAAGTCAGGGGGGAAGGCGAGCAGTACTTC.

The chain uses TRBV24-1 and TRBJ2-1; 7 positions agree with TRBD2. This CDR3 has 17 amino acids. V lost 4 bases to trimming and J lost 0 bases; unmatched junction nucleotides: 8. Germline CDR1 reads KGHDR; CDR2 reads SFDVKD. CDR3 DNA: TGTGCCACCAGTGAGCATGGACTAGTCAGCTCCTACAATGAGCAGTTCTTC. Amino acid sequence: CATSEHGLVSSYNEQFF.

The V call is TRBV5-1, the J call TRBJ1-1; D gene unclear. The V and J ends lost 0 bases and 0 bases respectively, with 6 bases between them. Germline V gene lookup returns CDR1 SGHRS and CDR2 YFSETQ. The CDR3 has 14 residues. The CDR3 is CASSLDIMNTEAFF. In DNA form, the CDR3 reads TGCGCCAGCAGCTTGGACATCATGAACACTGAAGCTTTCTTT.

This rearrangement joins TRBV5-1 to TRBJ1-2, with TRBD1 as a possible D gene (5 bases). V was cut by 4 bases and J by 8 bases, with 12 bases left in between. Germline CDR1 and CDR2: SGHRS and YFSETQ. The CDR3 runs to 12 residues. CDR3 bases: TGCGCCAGCAGCCAAGGAGGGGAAGGCTACACCTTC. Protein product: CASSQGGEGYTF.

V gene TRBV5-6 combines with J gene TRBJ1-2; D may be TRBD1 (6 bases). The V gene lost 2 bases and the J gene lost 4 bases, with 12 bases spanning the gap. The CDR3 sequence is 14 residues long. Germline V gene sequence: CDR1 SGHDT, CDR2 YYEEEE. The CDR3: CASSFSGVTYGYTF. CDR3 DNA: TGTGCCAGCAGCTTCTCAGGGGTGACCTATGGCTACACCTTC.

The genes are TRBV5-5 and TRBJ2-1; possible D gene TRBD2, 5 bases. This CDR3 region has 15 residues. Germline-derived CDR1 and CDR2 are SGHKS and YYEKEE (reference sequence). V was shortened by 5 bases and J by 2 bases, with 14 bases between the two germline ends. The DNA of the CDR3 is TGTGCCAGCAGTGGGGTAGGGAGCCCCTACAATGAGCAGTTCTTC. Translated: CASSGVGSPYNEQFF.

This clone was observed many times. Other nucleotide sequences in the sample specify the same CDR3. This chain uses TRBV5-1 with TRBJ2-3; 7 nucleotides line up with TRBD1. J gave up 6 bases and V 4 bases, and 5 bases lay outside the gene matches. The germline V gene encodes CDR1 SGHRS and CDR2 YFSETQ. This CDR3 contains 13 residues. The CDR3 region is CASSLSGGDTQYF. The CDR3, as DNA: TGCGCCAGCAGCCTCTCAGGGGGTGATACGCAGTATTTT.

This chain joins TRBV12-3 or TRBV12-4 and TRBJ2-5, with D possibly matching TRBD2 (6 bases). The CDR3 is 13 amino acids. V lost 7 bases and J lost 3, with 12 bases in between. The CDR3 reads CASKRTGEETQYF. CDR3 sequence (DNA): TGTGCCAGCAAACGGACGGGGGAAGAGACCCAGTACTTC.